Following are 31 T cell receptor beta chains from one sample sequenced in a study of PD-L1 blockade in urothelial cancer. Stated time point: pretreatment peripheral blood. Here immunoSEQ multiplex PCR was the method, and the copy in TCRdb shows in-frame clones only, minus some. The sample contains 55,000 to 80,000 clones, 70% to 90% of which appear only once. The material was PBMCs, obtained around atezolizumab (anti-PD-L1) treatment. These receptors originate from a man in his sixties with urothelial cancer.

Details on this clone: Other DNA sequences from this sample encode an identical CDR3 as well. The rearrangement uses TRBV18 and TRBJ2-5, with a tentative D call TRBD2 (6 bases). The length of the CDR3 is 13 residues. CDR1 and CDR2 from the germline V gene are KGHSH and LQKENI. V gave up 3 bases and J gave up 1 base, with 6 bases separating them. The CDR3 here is CASSPGLQETQYF. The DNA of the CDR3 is TGTGCCAGCTCACCGGGACTCCAAGAGACCCAGTACTTC.

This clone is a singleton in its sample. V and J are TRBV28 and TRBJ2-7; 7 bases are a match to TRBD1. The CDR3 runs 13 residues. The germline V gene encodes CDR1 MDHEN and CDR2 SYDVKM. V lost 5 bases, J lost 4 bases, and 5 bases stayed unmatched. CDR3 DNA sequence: TGTGCCAGCAGTCCGACAGGGCCTTACGAGCAGTACTTC. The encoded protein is CASSPTGPYEQYF.

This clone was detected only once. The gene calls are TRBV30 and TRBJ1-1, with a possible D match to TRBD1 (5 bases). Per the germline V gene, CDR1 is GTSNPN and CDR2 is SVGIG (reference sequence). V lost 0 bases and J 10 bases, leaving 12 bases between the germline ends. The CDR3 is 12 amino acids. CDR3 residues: CAWSVMGLGAFF. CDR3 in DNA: TGTGCCTGGAGTGTAATGGGGCTCGGAGCTTTCTTT.

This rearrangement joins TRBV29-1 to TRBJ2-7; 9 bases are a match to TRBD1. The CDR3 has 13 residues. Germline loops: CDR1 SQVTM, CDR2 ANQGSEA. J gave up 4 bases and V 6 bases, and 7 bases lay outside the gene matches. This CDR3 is CSVAPGQGYEQYF. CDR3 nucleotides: TGCAGCGTCGCACCGGGACAGGGATACGAGCAGTACTTC.

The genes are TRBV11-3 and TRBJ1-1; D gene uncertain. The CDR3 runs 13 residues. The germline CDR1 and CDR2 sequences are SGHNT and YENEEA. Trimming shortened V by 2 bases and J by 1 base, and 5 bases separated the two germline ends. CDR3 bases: TGTGCCAGCAGCTTATCAGGGAACACTGAAGCTTTCTTT. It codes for CASSLSGNTEAFF.

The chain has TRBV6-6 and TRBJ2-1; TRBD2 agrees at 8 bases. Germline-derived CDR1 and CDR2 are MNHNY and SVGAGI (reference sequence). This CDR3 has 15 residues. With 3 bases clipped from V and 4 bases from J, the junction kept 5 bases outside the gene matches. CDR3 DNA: TGTGCCAGCAGTTATATCGGGGGGGAGTACAATGAGCAGTTCTTC. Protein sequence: CASSYIGGEYNEQFF.

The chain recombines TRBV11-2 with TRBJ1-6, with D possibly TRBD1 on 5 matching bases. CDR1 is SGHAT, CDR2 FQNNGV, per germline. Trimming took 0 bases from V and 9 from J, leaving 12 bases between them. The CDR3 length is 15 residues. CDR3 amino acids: CASSLDRGFGSPLHF. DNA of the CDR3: TGTGCCAGCAGCTTAGATAGGGGATTTGGTTCACCCCTCCACTTT.

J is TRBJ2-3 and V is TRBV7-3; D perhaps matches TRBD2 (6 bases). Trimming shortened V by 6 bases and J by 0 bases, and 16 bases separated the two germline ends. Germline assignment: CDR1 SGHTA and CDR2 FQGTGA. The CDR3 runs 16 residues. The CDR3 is CASSSGEFPSTDTQYF. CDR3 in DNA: TGTGCCAGCAGTAGCGGAGAGTTTCCTAGCACAGATACGCAGTATTTT. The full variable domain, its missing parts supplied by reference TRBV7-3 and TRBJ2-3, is GAGVSQTPSNKVTEKGKYVELRCDPISGHTALYWYRQSLGQGPEFLIYFQGTGAADDSGLPNDRFFAVRPEGSVSTLKIQRTERGDSAVYLCASSSGEFPSTDTQYFGPGTRLTVL.

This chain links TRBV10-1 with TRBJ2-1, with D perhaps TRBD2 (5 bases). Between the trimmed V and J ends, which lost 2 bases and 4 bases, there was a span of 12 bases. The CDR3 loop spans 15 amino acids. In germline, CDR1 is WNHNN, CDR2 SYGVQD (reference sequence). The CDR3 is CASSEDLARYNEQFF. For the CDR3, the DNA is TGCGCCAGCAGTGAGGATTTAGCGCGGTACAATGAGCAGTTCTTC.

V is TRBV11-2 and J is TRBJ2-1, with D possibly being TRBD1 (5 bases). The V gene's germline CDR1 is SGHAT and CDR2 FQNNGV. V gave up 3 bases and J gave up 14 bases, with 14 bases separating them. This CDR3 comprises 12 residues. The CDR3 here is CASSFKGVYKFF. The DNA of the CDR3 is TGTGCCAGCAGCTTTAAAGGGGTGTATAAGTTCTTC. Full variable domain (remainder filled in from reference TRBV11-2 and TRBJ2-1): EAGVAQSPRYKIIEKRQSVAFWCNPISGHATLYWYQQILGQGPKLLIQFQNNGVVDDSQLPKDRFSAERLKGVDSTLKIQPAKLEDSAVYLCASSFKGVYKFFGPGTRLTVL.

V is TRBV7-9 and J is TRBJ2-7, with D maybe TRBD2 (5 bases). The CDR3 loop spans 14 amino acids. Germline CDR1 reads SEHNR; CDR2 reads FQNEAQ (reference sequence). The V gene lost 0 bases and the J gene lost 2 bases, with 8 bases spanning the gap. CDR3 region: CASSLAGRAYEQYF. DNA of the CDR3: TGTGCCAGCAGCTTAGCGGGGAGAGCCTACGAGCAGTACTTC. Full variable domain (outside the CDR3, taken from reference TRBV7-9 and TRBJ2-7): DTGVSQNPRHKITKRGQNVTFRCDPISEHNRLYWYRQTLGQGPEFLTYFQNEAQLEKSRLLSDRFSAERPKGSFSTLEIQRTEQGDSAMYLCASSLAGRAYEQYFGPGTRLTVT.

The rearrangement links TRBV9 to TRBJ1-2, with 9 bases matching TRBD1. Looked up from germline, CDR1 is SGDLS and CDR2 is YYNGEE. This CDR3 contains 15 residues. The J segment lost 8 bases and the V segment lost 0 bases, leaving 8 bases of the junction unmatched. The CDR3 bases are TGTGCCAGCAGCGTAGAGGGACAGGGCCTTAGAGGCTACACCTTC. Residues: CASSVEGQGLRGYTF.

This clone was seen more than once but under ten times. CDR3 in amino acids: CASSVTSGGAGQFF. In nucleotides, the CDR3 is TGTGCCAGCAGCGTGACTAGCGGGGGGGCCGGGCAGTTCTTC. The chain employs TRBV9 and TRBJ2-1, with 14 bases lining up with TRBD2. Germline CDR1 and CDR2: SGDLS and YYNGEE. Unmatched junction bases numbered 4, after V lost 2 bases and J lost 12 bases. There are 14 residues in the CDR3. Looking up the rest from reference TRBV9 and TRBJ2-1 gives the full variable domain: DSGVTQTPKHLITATGQRVTLRCSPRSGDLSVYWYQQSLDQGLQFLIQYYNGEERAKGNILERFSAQQFPDLHSELNLSSLELGDSALYFCASSVTSGGAGQFFGPGTRLTVL.

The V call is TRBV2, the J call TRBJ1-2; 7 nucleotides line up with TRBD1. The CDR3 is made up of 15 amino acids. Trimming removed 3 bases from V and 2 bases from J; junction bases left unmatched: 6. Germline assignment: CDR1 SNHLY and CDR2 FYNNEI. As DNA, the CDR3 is TGTGCCAGCAGTGACCAAACAGGGGCCAACTATGGCTACACCTTC. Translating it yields CASSDQTGANYGYTF.

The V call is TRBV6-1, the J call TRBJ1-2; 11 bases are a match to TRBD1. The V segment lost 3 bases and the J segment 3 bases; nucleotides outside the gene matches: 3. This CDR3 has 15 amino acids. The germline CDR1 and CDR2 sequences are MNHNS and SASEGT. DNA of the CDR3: TGTGCCAGCAGTGAGGGGACAGGGGGGTACTATGGCTACACCTTC. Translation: CASSEGTGGYYGYTF.

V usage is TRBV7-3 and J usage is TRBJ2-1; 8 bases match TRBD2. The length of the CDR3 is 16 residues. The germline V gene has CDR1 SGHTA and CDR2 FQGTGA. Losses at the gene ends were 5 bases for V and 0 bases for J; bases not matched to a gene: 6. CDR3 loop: CASSPQRGSSYNEQFF. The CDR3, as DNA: TGTGCCAGCAGCCCTCAGCGGGGGAGCTCCTACAATGAGCAGTTCTTC.

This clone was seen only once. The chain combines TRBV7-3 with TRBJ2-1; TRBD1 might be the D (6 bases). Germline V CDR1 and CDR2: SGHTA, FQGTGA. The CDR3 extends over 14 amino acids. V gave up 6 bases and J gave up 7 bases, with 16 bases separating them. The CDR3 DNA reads TGTGCCAGCAGGGACCTCGACAGGAGAAATGAGCAGTTCTTC. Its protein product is CASRDLDRRNEQFF.

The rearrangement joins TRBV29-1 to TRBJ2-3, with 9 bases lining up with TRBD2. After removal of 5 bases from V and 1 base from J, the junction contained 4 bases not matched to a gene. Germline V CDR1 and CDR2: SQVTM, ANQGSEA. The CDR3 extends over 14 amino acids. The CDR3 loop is CSVPTSGGTDTQYF. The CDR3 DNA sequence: TGCAGCGTTCCGACTAGCGGTGGCACAGATACGCAGTATTTT.

The CDR3 here is CASSVGSDRMMETQYF. DNA of the CDR3: TGTGCCAGCAGCGTAGGATCGGACAGGATGATGGAGACCCAGTACTTC. The chain has TRBV9 and TRBJ2-5, with 7 positions matching TRBD1. V shed 0 bases and J 5 bases; nucleotides not matched to a gene: 10. The CDR3 is made up of 16 amino acids. Germline CDR1 SGDLS, CDR2 YYNGEE.

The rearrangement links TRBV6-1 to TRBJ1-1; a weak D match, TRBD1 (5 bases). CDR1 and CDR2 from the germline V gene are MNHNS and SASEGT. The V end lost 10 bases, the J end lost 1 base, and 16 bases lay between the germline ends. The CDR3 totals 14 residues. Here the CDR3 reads CATRTLTGNTEAFF. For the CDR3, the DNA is TGTGCCACCAGGACACTCACAGGGAACACTGAAGCTTTCTTT.

CDR3 in DNA: TGTGCCAGCAGCTTACCGAGGCAGGGGCGGAGGGAGACCCAGTACTTC. Its translation: CASSLPRQGRRETQYF. V is TRBV7-9 and J is TRBJ2-5; a possible D gene is TRBD1 (6 bases). The CDR3 is 16 amino acids. Germline values: CDR1 SEHNR, CDR2 FQNEAQ (reference sequence). Trimming shortened V by 2 bases and J by 5 bases, and 18 bases separated the two germline ends.

CDR3 DNA sequence: TGTGCCAGTAGTATACGGCGGCGGGGGCCGGGGGAGACCCAGTACTTC. Residues: CASSIRRRGPGETQYF. The chain couples TRBV19 to TRBJ2-5; tentatively, D is TRBD2 (7 bases). The CDR3 consists of 16 residues. V was cut by 2 bases and J by 5 bases, with 18 bases left in between. Germline-derived CDR1 and CDR2 are LNHDA and SQIVND (reference sequence).

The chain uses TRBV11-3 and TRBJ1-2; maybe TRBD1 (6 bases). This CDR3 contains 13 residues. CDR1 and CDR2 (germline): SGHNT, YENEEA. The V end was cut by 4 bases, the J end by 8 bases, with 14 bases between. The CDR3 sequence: CASSSGGARGYTF. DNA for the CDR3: TGTGCCAGCAGCTCGGGGGGCGCGAGAGGCTACACCTTC.

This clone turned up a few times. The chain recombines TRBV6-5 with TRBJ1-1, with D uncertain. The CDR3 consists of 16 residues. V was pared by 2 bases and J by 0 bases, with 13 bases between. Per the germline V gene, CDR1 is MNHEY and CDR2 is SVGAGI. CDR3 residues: CASSYRRDTLNTEAFF. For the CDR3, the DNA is TGTGCCAGCAGTTACCGTCGCGACACGCTGAACACTGAAGCTTTCTTT.

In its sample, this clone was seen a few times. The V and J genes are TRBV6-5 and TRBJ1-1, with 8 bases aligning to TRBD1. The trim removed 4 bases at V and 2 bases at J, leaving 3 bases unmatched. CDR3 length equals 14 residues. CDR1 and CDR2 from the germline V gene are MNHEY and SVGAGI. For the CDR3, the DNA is TGTGCCAGCAGTTTGGACAGGGCCAACACTGAAGCTTTCTTT. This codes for CASSLDRANTEAFF.

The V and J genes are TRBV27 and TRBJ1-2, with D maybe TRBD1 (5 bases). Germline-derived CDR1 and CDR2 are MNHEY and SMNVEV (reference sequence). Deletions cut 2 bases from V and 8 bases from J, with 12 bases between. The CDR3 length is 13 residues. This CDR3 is CASSLQGRSGYTF. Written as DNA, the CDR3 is TGTGCCAGCAGTTTACAGGGTAGGAGCGGCTACACCTTC.

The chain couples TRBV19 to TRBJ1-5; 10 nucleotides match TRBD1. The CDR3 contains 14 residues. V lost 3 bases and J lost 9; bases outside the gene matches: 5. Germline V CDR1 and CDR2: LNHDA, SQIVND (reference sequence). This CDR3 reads CASSIGQGGRPQHF. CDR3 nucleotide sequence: TGTGCCAGTAGTATCGGACAGGGGGGTCGGCCCCAGCATTTT.

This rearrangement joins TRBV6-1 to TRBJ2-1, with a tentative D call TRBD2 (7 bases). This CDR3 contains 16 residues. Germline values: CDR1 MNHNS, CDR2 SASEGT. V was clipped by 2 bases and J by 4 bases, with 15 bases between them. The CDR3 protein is CASSEKGGGFYNEQFF. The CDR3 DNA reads TGTGCCAGCAGTGAAAAAGGCGGGGGCTTTTACAATGAGCAGTTCTTC.

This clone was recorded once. CDR3 residues: CASSSRTGEASPLHF. For the CDR3, the DNA is TGTGCCAGCAGTTCGCGGACAGGGGAGGCGTCGCCCCTCCACTTT. The chain uses TRBV6-1 and TRBJ1-6; 9 bases match TRBD1. Germline CDR1 and CDR2: MNHNS and SASEGT. V lost 5 bases, J lost 13 bases, and 12 bases stayed unmatched. The CDR3 consists of 15 residues.

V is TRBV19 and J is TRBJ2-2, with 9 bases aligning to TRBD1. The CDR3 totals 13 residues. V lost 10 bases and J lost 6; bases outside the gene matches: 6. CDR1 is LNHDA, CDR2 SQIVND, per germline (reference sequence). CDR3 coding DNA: TGTGCCACGGACAGGGGAGAGGCCGGGGAGCTGTTTTTT. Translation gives CATDRGEAGELFF.

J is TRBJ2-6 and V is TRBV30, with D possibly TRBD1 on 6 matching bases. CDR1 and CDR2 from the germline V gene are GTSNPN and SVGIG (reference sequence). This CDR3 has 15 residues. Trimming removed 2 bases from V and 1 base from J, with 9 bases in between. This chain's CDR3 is CAWSFGQSGANVLTF. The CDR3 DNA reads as TGTGCCTGGAGTTTTGGACAGTCTGGGGCCAACGTCCTGACTTTC.